This section outlines one T cell receptor (beta chain) sequence together with its context. Its antigen is unknown. This sample is drawn from a study of cytomegalovirus exposure and HLA in healthy donors. Whole-study context: Earlier, 100 million to 130 million unique TCR beta sequences were recovered from approximately 180 million T cells by an analysis. Of several hundred genotyped donors, approximately 84% clustered with self-reported Caucasian donors.

Study-level points and caveats: Researchers reported in a later analysis that a missense DCLRE1C variant was tied to TCR beta V- and J-gene trimming.

This cohort consisted of healthy bone marrow donors. Germline V CDR1 and CDR2: GTSNPN, SVGIG (reference sequence). This CDR3 region has 15 residues. Trimming removed 2 bases at V and 0 bases at J, with 11 bases between. Vbeta (60) and Jbeta (13) primers were used in the PCR. The assay was immunoSEQ multiplex PCR, and TCRdb's table has in-frame clones only and misses some. The sample lists under 200,000 clones; over 60% were seen once. Sample: PBMCs. The V and J genes are TRBV30 and TRBJ1-3, with D maybe TRBD1 (6 bases). The TCR comes from a man aged 45 to 65 in good health and CMV-seropositive. In nucleotides, the CDR3 is TGTGCCTGGAGTACGGACAGTGACTCTGGAAACACCATATATTTT. The encoded protein is CAWSTDSDSGNTIYF.